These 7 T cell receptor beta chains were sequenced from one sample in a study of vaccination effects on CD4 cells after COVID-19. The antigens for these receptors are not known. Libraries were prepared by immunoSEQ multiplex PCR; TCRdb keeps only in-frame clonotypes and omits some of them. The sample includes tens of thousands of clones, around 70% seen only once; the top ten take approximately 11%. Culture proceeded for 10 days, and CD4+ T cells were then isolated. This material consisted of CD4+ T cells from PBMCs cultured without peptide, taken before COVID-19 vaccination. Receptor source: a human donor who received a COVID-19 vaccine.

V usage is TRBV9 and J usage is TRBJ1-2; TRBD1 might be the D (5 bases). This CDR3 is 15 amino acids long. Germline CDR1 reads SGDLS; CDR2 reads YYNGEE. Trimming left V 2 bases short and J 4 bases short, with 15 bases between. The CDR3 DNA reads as TGTGCCAGCAGCGTGGGGGGGAGGTCCGTCTATGGCTACACCTTC. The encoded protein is CASSVGGRSVYGYTF.

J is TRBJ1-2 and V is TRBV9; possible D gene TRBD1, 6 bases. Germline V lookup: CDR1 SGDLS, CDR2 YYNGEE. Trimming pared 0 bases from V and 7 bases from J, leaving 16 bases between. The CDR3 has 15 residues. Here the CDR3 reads CASSVGLGGLSGYTF. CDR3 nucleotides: TGTGCCAGCAGCGTAGGATTGGGGGGGCTGAGTGGCTACACCTTC. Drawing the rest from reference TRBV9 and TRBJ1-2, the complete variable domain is DSGVTQTPKHLITATGQRVTLRCSPRSGDLSVYWYQQSLDQGLQFLIQYYNGEERAKGNILERFSAQQFPDLHSELNLSSLELGDSALYFCASSVGLGGLSGYTFGSGTRLTVV.

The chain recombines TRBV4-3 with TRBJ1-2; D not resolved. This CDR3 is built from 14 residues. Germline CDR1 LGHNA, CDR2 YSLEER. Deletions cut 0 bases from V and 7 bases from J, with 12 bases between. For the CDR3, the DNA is TGCGCCAGCAGCCAAGAAATAGCGACCCTTGGCTACACCTTC. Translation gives CASSQEIATLGYTF.

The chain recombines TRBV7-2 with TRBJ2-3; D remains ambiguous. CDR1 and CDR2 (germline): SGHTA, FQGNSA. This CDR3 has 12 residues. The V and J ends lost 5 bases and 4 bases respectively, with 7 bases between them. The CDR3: CASSRDADTQYF. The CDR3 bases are TGTGCCAGCAGCCGAGACGCAGATACGCAGTATTTT. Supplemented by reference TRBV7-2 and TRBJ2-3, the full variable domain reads GAGVSQSPSNKVTEKGKDVELRCDPISGHTALYWYRQSLGQGLEFLIYFQGNSAPDKSGLPSDRFSAERTGGSVSTLTIQRTQQEDSAVYLCASSRDADTQYFGPGTRLTVL.

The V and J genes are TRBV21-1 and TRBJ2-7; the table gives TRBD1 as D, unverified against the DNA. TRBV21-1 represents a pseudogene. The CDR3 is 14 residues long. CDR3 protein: CASSPQGLSYEQYF. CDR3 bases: TGTGCCAGCAGCCCCCAGGGTTTGTCCTACGAGCAGTACTTC.

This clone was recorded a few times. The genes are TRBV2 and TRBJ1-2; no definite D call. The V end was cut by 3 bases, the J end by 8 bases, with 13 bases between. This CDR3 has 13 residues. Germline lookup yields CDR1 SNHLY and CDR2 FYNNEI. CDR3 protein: CASSEENSRGYTF. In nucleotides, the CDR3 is TGTGCCAGCAGTGAGGAGAACAGCAGGGGCTACACCTTC.

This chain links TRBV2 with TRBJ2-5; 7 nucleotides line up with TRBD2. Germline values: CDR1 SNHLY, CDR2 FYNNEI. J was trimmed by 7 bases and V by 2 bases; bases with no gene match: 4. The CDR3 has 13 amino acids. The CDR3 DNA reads TGTGCCAGCAGTGAAAGTCAGCGGGGGACCCAGTACTTC. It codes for CASSESQRGTQYF.